A selection of T cell receptor beta chains follows, all from one sample in a study of shared clonotypes between healthy human individuals. Produced via immunoSEQ multiplex PCR; TCRdb's table is partial and in-frame only. The sample lists about 340,000 clones, around 79% occurring once. Sequenced: memory CD4+ T cells sorted from blood. Receptors were obtained from a man aged 25 to 40 in good health. Both conserved end residues are part of each CDR3. Fields, in order: CDR3 protein, CDR3 DNA, clone size, V gene, D gene, J gene. D genes are given only for firm matches. Clone sizes are given selectively: once, few, many, or a class where the clone is expanded.

CDR3 protein: CASSTIPGLAPYSYNEQFF; CDR3 DNA: TGTGCCAGCAGCACCATTCCAGGACTAGCGCCATACTCCTACAATGAGCAGTTCTTC; clone size: few; V gene: TRBV21-1; D gene: NA; J gene: TRBJ2-1
CDR3 protein: CASSQVPTTDTQYF; CDR3 DNA: TGCGCCAGCAGCCAAGTTCCGACCACAGATACGCAGTATTTT; clone size: NA; V gene: TRBV4-1; D gene: NA; J gene: TRBJ2-3
CDR3 protein: CASSWTSTNEQFF; CDR3 DNA: TGTGCCAGCAGCTGGACTAGTACGAATGAGCAGTTCTTC; clone size: NA; V gene: TRBV5-6; D gene: TRBD2; J gene: TRBJ2-1
CDR3 protein: CASSLAGGEVENTEAFF; CDR3 DNA: TGTGCCAGCAGCTTGGCAGGGGGCGAGGTAGAAAACACTGAAGCTTTCTTT; clone size: NA; V gene: TRBV5-6; D gene: TRBD1; J gene: TRBJ1-1
CDR3 protein: CSVVPDRRTYEQYF; CDR3 DNA: TGCAGCGTTGTTCCCGACAGGCGAACCTACGAGCAGTACTTC; clone size: NA; V gene: TRBV29-1; D gene: NA; J gene: TRBJ2-7
CDR3 protein: CASSSLAGATGANVLTF; CDR3 DNA: TGCGCCAGCAGCTCCCTAGCGGGAGCGACCGGGGCCAACGTCCTGACTTTC; clone size: NA; V gene: TRBV5-1; D gene: TRBD2; J gene: TRBJ2-6
CDR3 protein: CASSFSHYEQYF; CDR3 DNA: TGTGCCAGCAGTTTCTCCCACTACGAGCAGTACTTC; clone size: NA; V gene: TRBV6-1; D gene: NA; J gene: TRBJ2-7
CDR3 protein: CASSPNAGPDYEQYF; CDR3 DNA: TGTGCCAGCTCACCAAATGCGGGGCCGGACTACGAGCAGTACTTC; clone size: NA; V gene: TRBV18; D gene: NA; J gene: TRBJ2-7
CDR3 protein: CAWSSQGETQYF; CDR3 DNA: TGTGCCTGGAGTTCACAGGGAGAGACCCAGTACTTC; clone size: NA; V gene: TRBV30; D gene: NA; J gene: TRBJ2-5
CDR3 protein: CASSLAAGADRGQFF; CDR3 DNA: TGCGCCAGCAGCTTGGCAGCGGGAGCGGATCGAGGGCAGTTCTTC; clone size: NA; V gene: TRBV5-1; D gene: TRBD2; J gene: TRBJ2-1
CDR3 protein: CASSIRGASNYGYTF; CDR3 DNA: TGTGCCAGTAGTATAAGGGGGGCGTCTAACTATGGCTACACCTTC; clone size: few; V gene: TRBV19; D gene: NA; J gene: TRBJ1-2